The clone carrying this T cell receptor beta chain was counted at least ten times. Antigen specificity is unknown. The data originate from a study of regulatory T cells in long-lasting Graves disease. The study's findings and limits: Shared public clonotypes totalled approximately 3,000 in persistent patients, compared with about 930 in new patients. Newly diagnosed Graves' patients exceeded persistent ones in TCR diversity.

Germline loops: CDR1 MDHEN, CDR2 SYDVKM. Trimming took off 11 bases at V and 0 bases at J, with 15 bases between the two ends. The CDR3 is 14 amino acids. The authors built TCR beta libraries using iRepertoire HTBI primers and Arm-PCR of CDR3 regions. TCRdb reprocessed the multiplex PCR reads via MiXCR and lists one record per CDR3 protein. The top ten clones hold about 20% of a sample with approximately 360,000 distinct CDR3 sequences, about an eighth of them seen once. Time point in this sample: newly diagnosed GD, antithyroid drugs for less than 3 months. PBMC RNA served as the TCR library source. These same records also appear under a second study, on T cells in Graves' hyperthyroidism and ophthalmopathy. From that paper: The TCR CDR3 was amplified in a first-round RT-PCR using the HTBI primer set.

This chain uses TRBV28 with TRBJ2-3; possible D gene TRBD1, 7 bases. The starting material was peripheral blood mononuclear cells (PBMCs), obtained at new diagnosis, from a patient treated with antithyroid drugs. The clonotype was recovered from a woman aged 18-29 years with Graves disease. CDR3 loop: CAVQGGWSTDTQYF. CDR3 nucleotide sequence: TGTGCCGTTCAGGGGGGTTGGAGCACAGATACGCAGTATTTT. Full variable domain (remainder filled in from reference TRBV28 and TRBJ2-3): DVKVTQSSRYLVKRTGEKVFLECVQDMDHENMFWYRQDPGLGLRLIYFSYDVKMKEKGDIPEGYSVSREKKERFSLILESASTNQTSMYLCAVQGGWSTDTQYFGPGTRLTVL.